This T cell receptor (beta chain) was retrieved from a study of cytomegalovirus exposure and HLA in healthy donors. Overall study findings and caveats: The HLA-A and HLA-B alleles of most subjects were reportedly predicted accurately from TCR beta sequences. TRBV6-2, TRBV6-3 and some other V segments were unresolvable in 87-base-pair reads.

The PCR used 60 Vbeta and 13 Jbeta primers. The protocol was immunoSEQ multiplex PCR, while the TCRdb copy is restricted to in-frame clones and leaves out a portion. The sample has under 90,000 clones; the top ten hold approximately 15%. V was shortened by 2 bases and J by 3 bases, with 13 bases between the two germline ends. The CDR3 consists of 15 residues. Germline-derived CDR1 and CDR2 are MNHEY and SVGAGI. As concerns this clone: Its cognate antigen is unknown.

Sequencing used PBMCs. The chain recombines TRBV6-5 with TRBJ1-2; no clear D. The sequence came from a middle-aged man in good health and CMV-seropositive. This CDR3 is CASSYAHGGDYGYTF. The CDR3 DNA follows: TGTGCCAGCAGTTACGCCCACGGCGGAGACTATGGCTACACCTTC.